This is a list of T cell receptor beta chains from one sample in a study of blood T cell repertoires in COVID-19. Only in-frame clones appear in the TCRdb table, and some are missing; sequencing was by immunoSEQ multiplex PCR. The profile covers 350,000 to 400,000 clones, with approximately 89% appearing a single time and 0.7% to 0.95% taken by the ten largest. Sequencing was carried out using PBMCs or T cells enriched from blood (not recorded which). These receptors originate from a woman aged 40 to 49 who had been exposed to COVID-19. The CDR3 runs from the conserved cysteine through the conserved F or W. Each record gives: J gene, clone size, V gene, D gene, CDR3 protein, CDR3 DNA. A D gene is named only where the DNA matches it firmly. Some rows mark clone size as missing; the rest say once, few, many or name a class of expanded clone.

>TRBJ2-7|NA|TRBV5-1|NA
CASSRLADGTYEQYF
TGCGCCAGCAGCCGGTTAGCGGACGGGACCTACGAGCAGTACTTC
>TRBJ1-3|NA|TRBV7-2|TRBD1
CASSLAPDRAGNTIYF
TGTGCCAGCAGCTTAGCCCCGGACAGGGCTGGAAACACCATATATTTT
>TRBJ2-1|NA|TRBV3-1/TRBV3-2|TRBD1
CASSQSTGGYNEQFF
TGTGCCAGCAGCCAAAGCACAGGGGGCTACAATGAGCAGTTCTTC
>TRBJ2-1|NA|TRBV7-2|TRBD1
CASSPTAGGEQFF
TGTGCCAGCAGCCCAACGGCAGGGGGTGAGCAGTTCTTC
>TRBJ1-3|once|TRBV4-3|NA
CASSLTVVLAQGSGNTIYF
TGCGCCAGCAGCCTAACGGTGGTCTTGGCGCAGGGCTCTGGAAACACCATATATTTT
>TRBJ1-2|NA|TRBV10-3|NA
CAISRDMHAVSFGYTF
TGTGCCATCAGCCGCGATATGCACGCGGTATCGTTTGGCTACACCTTC
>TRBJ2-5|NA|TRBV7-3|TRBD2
CASSCLGREGETQYF
TGTGCCAGCAGCTGTTTAGGCAGGGAGGGAGAGACCCAGTACTTC
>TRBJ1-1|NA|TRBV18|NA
CASSPRSAGNEAFF
TGTGCCAGCTCACCAAGGTCGGCAGGGAATGAAGCTTTCTTT
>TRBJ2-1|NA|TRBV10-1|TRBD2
CASSLADNEQFF
TGCGCCAGCAGTCTAGCGGATAATGAGCAGTTCTTC
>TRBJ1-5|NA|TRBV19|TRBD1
CATRDRGNQPQHF
TGTGCCACCAGGGACAGGGGCAATCAGCCCCAGCATTTT
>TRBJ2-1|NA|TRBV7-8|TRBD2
CASSPLNGDYRNNEQFF
TGTGCCAGCAGCCCATTAAACGGGGACTACCGTAACAATGAGCAGTTCTTC
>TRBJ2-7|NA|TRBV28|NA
CASSGRVLPREQYF
TGTGCCAGCAGTGGCAGGGTTCTACCCAGGGAGCAGTACTTC
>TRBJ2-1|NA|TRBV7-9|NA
CASSRQMSSYNEQFF
TGTGCCAGCAGTCGACAAATGAGCTCCTACAATGAGCAGTTCTTC
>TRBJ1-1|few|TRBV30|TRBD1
CAWSVSRVQGLTEAFF
TGTGCCTGGAGTGTATCCCGCGTACAGGGGTTAACTGAAGCTTTCTTT
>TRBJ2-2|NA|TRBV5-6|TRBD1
CASSKGQGAVAGELFF
TGTGCCAGCAGCAAGGGACAGGGGGCTGTCGCCGGGGAGCTGTTTTTT
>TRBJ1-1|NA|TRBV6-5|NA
CASSYAGFEAFF
TGTGCCAGCAGTTACGCAGGGTTCGAAGCTTTCTTT
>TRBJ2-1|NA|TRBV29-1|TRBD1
CSAMGQGAYNEQFF
TGCAGCGCTATGGGACAGGGGGCTTACAATGAGCAGTTCTTC
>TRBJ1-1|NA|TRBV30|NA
CAWSSSRAGVNTEAFF
TGTGCCTGGAGCTCTTCTAGGGCGGGGGTGAACACTGAAGCTTTCTTT
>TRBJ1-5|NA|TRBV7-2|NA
CASSLAVSQPQHF
TGTGCCAGCAGCTTAGCGGTGAGTCAGCCCCAGCATTTT
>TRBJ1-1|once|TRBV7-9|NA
CASSLALGQNTEAFF
TGTGCCAGCAGCTTAGCGTTGGGGCAGAACACTGAAGCTTTCTTT
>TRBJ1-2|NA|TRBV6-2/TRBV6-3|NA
CASSSPRTAPYGYTF
TGTGCCAGCAGTTCTCCAAGGACAGCTCCTTATGGCTACACCTTC
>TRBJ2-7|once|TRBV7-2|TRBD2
CASSPSSGTYEQYF
TGTGCCAGCAGCCCATCTAGCGGGACCTACGAGCAGTACTTC
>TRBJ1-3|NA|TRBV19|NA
CASSLGLGNTIYF
TGTGCCAGTAGTTTGGGGCTTGGAAACACCATATATTTT
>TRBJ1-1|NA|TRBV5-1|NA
CASSLLRNTEAFF
TGCGCCAGCAGCTTGCTAAGGAACACTGAAGCTTTCTTT
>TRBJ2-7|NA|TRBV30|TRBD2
CAWGTSRAEQYF
TGTGCCTGGGGGACTAGTAGAGCGGAGCAGTACTTC
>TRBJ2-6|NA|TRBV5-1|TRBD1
CASSLQGPGANVLTF
TGCGCCAGCAGCTTACAGGGGCCCGGGGCCAACGTCCTGACTTTC
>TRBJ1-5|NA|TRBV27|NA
CASSLGQMSNQPQHF
TGTGCCAGCAGTTTAGGGCAGATGAGCAATCAGCCCCAGCATTTT
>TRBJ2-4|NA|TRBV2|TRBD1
CASSDPKPGQKNIQYF
TGTGCCAGCAGTGATCCTAAGCCGGGACAGAAAAACATTCAGTACTTC
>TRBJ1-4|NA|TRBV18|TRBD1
CASSPRQGTNEKLFF
TGTGCCAGCTCACCCCGACAGGGAACTAATGAAAAACTGTTTTTT
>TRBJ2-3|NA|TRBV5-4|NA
CASSLSSGMGTDTQYF
TGTGCCAGCAGCTTGAGTTCGGGGATGGGGACAGATACGCAGTATTTT
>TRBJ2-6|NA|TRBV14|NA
CASSQDGKGWAGANVLTF
TGTGCCAGCAGCCAAGACGGCAAGGGGTGGGCTGGGGCCAACGTCCTGACTTTC
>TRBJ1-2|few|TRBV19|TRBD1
CASVRETGTVYGYTF
TGTGCCAGCGTACGCGAGACAGGGACGGTCTATGGCTACACCTTC
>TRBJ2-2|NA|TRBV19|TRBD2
CASSIAGLARLANTGELFF
TGTGCCAGTAGTATTGCAGGACTAGCGCGTCTCGCGAACACCGGGGAGCTGTTTTTT